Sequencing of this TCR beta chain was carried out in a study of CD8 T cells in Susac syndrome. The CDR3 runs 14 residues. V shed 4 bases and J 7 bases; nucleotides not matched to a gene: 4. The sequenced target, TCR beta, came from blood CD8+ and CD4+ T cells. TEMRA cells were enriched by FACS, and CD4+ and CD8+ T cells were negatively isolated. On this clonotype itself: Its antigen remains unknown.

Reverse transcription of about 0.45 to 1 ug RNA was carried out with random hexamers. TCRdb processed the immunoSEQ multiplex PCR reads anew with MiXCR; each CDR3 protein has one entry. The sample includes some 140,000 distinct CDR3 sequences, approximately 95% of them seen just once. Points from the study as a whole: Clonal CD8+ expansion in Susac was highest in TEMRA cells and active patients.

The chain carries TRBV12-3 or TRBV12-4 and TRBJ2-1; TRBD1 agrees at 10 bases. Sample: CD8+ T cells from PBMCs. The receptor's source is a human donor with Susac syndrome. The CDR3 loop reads CASSSGTGENEQFF. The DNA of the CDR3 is TGTGCCAGCAGTTCCGGGACAGGGGAAAATGAGCAGTTCTTC.